A selection of T cell receptor beta chains follows, all from one sample in a study of brain T cells in children with intractable seizures. This table comes from immunoSEQ multiplex PCR, and its TCRdb copy is limited to in-frame clones, with some not included. The sample lists 60,000 to 85,000 clones, about 93% occurring once. Source: peripheral blood, taken at surgery. All receptors derive from a boy in the first two years of life with tuberous sclerosis and intractable seizures. Each CDR3 is given with its conserved first and last residue. Each record gives: D gene, clone size, V gene, CDR3 length, J gene, CDR3 protein, CDR3 DNA. The D gene is left open where the match is weak. Clone size is stated in some rows and not others, as once, few, many or a class when expanded.

>TRBD1|few|TRBV7-2|15|TRBJ1-5
CASSLAGTGNQPQHF
TGTGCCAGCAGCTTAGCGGGGACAGGGAATCAGCCCCAGCATTTT
>TRBD1|-|TRBV30|13|TRBJ1-1
CAWGTGGRTEAFF
TGTGCCTGGGGCACAGGGGGACGAACTGAAGCTTTCTTT
>TRBD2|few|TRBV9|16|TRBJ2-7
CASSVEASGMLAEQYF
TGTGCCAGCAGCGTAGAGGCTAGCGGGATGCTAGCCGAGCAGTACTTC
>-|-|TRBV7-9|17|TRBJ2-1
CASSLVGGGGYDNEQFF
TGTGCCAGCAGCTTAGTAGGGGGAGGGGGTTACGACAATGAGCAGTTCTTC
>-|-|TRBV19|15|TRBJ2-3
CASSIRALDTDTQYF
TGTGCCAGTAGTATCAGGGCACTAGACACAGATACGCAGTATTTT
>-|-|TRBV12-3/TRBV12-4|13|TRBJ2-2
CASNSVGTGELFF
TGTGCCAGCAATTCAGTGGGCACCGGGGAGCTGTTTTTT
>-|-|TRBV6-5|15|TRBJ1-6
CASSYAGGADSPLHF
TGTGCCAGCAGTTACGCCGGGGGCGCCGATTCACCCCTCCACTTT
>TRBD2|-|TRBV7-8|13|TRBJ2-1
CASFSGDYNEQFF
TGTGCCAGCTTTAGCGGGGATTACAATGAGCAGTTCTTC
>TRBD1|-|TRBV7-9|15|TRBJ2-7
CASSLVGTGMYEQYF
TGTGCCAGCAGCTTAGTGGGGACAGGGATGTACGAGCAGTACTTC
>TRBD1|-|TRBV14|15|TRBJ2-7
CASSQGTGGPGEQYF
TGTGCCAGCAGCCAAGGCACAGGGGGTCCGGGGGAGCAGTACTTC
>-|few|TRBV7-9|14|TRBJ1-2
CASSSGQGNYGYTF
TGTGCCAGCAGCTCGGGACAAGGGAACTATGGCTACACCTTC
>-|-|TRBV27|14|TRBJ2-7
CASSFGSSSYEQYF
TGTGCCAGCAGTTTCGGTTCTAGCTCCTACGAGCAGTACTTC
>TRBD1|-|TRBV7-8|19|TRBJ1-2
CASSLRFRDRRTPNYGYTF
TGTGCCAGCAGCTTAAGATTCCGGGACAGGCGAACACCTAACTATGGCTACACCTTC